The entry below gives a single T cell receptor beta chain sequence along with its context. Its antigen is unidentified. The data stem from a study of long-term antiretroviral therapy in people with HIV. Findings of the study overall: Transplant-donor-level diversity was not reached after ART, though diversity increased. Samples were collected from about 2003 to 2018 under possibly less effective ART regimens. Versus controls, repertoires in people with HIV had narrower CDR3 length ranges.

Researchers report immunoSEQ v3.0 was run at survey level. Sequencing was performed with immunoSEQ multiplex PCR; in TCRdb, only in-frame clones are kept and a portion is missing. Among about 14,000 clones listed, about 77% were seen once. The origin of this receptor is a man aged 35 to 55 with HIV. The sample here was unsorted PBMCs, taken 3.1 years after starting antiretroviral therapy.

In DNA form, the CDR3 reads TGTGCCAGCAGCCCCCGGGGGACCTCCAAGGTACGGTCACCCCTCCACTTT. Translating it yields CASSPRGTSKVRSPLHF. V usage is TRBV5-6 and J usage is TRBJ1-6, with a weak D call TRBD1 (5 bases). Germline V gives CDR1 SGHDT, CDR2 YYEEEE. Trimming took off 4 bases at V and 10 bases at J, with 24 bases between the two ends. The CDR3 spans 17 residues.